This entry lists 3 T cell receptor beta chains sequenced from one sample in a study of T cells in localized non-small cell lung cancer. Method: immunoSEQ multiplex PCR; TCRdb's copy keeps in-frame clones and lacks some. The data hold roughly 50,000 clones, with about 89% observed a single time. Sequencing was performed on peripheral blood, taken before any cancer treatment. These TCRs come from a man between 40 and 69 years old with stage I lung adenocarcinoma.

As regards this clone: The junction does not match germline at one end; this may be a read error. Other DNA sequences in the sample encode the same CDR3. The chain couples TRBV29-1 to TRBJ2-6; D is possibly TRBD1 (5 bases). This CDR3 has 17 amino acids. In germline, CDR1 is SQVTM, CDR2 ANQGSEA. The CDR3 protein is CSVEGWSLDSGANVLTF. The CDR3 nucleotides read TGCAGCGTTGAAGGATGGTCGCTAGACTCTGGGGCCAACGTCCTGACCTTC. The entire variable domain, with the rest obtained from reference TRBV29-1 and TRBJ2-6, is as follows: SAVISQKPSRDICQRGTSLTIQCQVDSQVTMMFWYRQQPGQSLTLIATANQGSEATYESGFVIDKFPISRPNLTFSTLTVSNMSPEDSSIYLCSVEGWSLDSGANVLTFGAGSRLTVL.

Here the CDR3 reads CASSIGRGNYGYTF. CDR3 bases: TGTGCCAGTAGTATAGGCCGGGGAAACTATGGCTACACCTTC. The chain uses TRBV19 and TRBJ1-2; no clear D. Germline CDR1 LNHDA, CDR2 SQIVND (reference sequence). The V end was cut by 1 base, the J end by 2 bases, with 8 bases between. CDR3 size: 14 residues.

Comments on this clone: A junction boundary mismatches the germline segment, possibly from a read error. The rearrangement links TRBV6-1 to TRBJ1-4; possible D gene TRBD1, 5 bases. This CDR3 has 14 residues. Germline CDR1 reads MNHNS; CDR2 reads SASEGT. CDR3 protein: CASSEVGREARLFF. The CDR3 bases are TGTGCCAGCAGCGAAGTGGGCAGGGAGGCGCGACTGTTTTTT.